This TCR beta chain emerged from a study of T cells in Graves' hyperthyroidism and ophthalmopathy. Using RNA transcripts as the source, TCR beta CDR3 regions were amplified. HTBI primers were employed in a first-round RT-PCR of the TCR CDR3. TCRdb re-derived calls from the multiplex PCR reads in MiXCR, one entry per CDR3 protein. The sample lists roughly 630,000 distinct CDR3 sequences; 15% to 19% were seen once. For this clonotype: What it recognizes is unknown.

The authors deemed Graves' hyperthyroidism stable absent ophthalmopathy progression within 18 months. Germline CDR1 is MDHEN and CDR2 is SYDVKM. There are 14 residues in the CDR3. V was clipped by 7 bases and J by 4 bases; unmatched bases: 5. Study observations and caveats: Ophthalmopathy stood apart from stable hyperthyroidism in a 13 V-J model.

The sample consisted of blood. The TCR sequence derives from a woman in her 30s with Graves' hyperthyroidism. The V gene is TRBV28, the J gene TRBJ2-3; 10 bases map to TRBD2. The chain's CDR3 is CASNLLAGPDTQYF. As DNA, the CDR3 is TGTGCCAGCAACTTACTAGCGGGGCCAGATACGCAGTATTTT.